A selection of T cell receptor beta chains follows, all from one sample in a study of PD-L1 blockade in urothelial cancer. TCRdb's table, derived via immunoSEQ multiplex PCR, lists solely in-frame clones and lacks some. The sample yields around 100,000 clones, roughly 87% seen once. The sample consisted of PBMCs, taken around atezolizumab (anti-PD-L1) treatment. The receptors here all came from a man aged 55 to 70 with urothelial cancer. Each CDR3 is given with its conserved first and last residue. A D gene is named only where the DNA matches it firmly. A row's size may be missing; if present it is once, few, many or a size class.

D gene	V gene	J gene	clone size	CDR3 protein	CDR3 DNA
.	TRBV29-1	TRBJ1-1	once	CSVEVTLLAFF	TGCAGCGTTGAGGTCACTCTCCTAGCTTTCTTT
.	TRBV19	TRBJ2-1	.	CASSIMGSEQFF	TGTGCCAGTAGTATCATGGGGAGTGAGCAGTTCTTC
TRBD1	TRBV7-9	TRBJ1-4	.	CASSALTGRDEKLFF	TGTGCCAGCAGCGCCCTGACAGGGCGCGATGAAAAACTGTTTTTT
TRBD1	TRBV10-1	TRBJ2-6	.	CASSESGQGRSGANVLTF	TGCGCCAGCAGTGAGTCGGGACAGGGACGCTCCGGGGCCAACGTCCTGACTTTC
TRBD1	TRBV19	TRBJ2-2	.	CASSIEWTGIGELFF	TGTGCCAGTAGTATAGAGTGGACAGGGATCGGGGAGCTGTTTTTT
TRBD1	TRBV23-1	TRBJ2-1	.	CASGTGVSNEQFF	TGCGCCAGCGGGACAGGGGTTAGCAATGAGCAGTTCTTC
.	TRBV29-1	TRBJ1-1	.	CSVERTRGEAFF	TGCAGCGTTGAAAGGACAAGGGGAGAAGCTTTCTTT
TRBD2	TRBV30	TRBJ2-7	.	CAWTDQRETYEQYF	TGTGCCTGGACGGATCAGCGGGAAACCTACGAGCAGTACTTC
.	TRBV9	TRBJ2-1	.	CASSVSDSRNEQFF	TGTGCCAGCAGCGTAAGCGACTCGAGGAATGAGCAGTTCTTC
.	TRBV7-9	TRBJ1-1	medium-sized	CASSLAGTEAFF	TGTGCCAGCAGCTTGGCGGGTACTGAAGCTTTCTTT
TRBD1	TRBV5-4	TRBJ2-2	.	CASSGRGLGGELFF	TGTGCCAGCAGCGGAAGGGGGCTTGGCGGGGAGCTGTTTTTT
TRBD2	TRBV27	TRBJ2-3	.	CASSFRLAGVGSTDTQYF	TGTGCCAGCAGTTTCAGACTAGCGGGAGTAGGGAGCACAGATACGCAGTATTTT
.	TRBV11-2	TRBJ1-1	once	CASSLVFGGGTEAFF	TGTGCCAGCAGCTTAGTATTTGGGGGCGGAACTGAAGCTTTCTTT
TRBD1	TRBV5-1	TRBJ2-5	.	CASSLAGTAKETQYF	TGCGCCAGCAGCTTGGCCGGGACAGCAAAAGAGACCCAGTACTTC
.	TRBV30	TRBJ2-4	.	CAWSGGDRMTNIQYF	TGTGCCTGGAGTGGGGGTGACAGGATGACAAACATTCAGTACTTC
.	TRBV14	TRBJ2-6	.	CASSQFDRPGANVLTF	TGTGCCAGCAGCCAGTTCGACAGGCCTGGGGCCAACGTCCTGACTTTC
TRBD2	TRBV5-1	TRBJ2-1	.	CASSLWTSNEQFF	TGCGCCAGCAGCCTATGGACTAGCAATGAGCAGTTCTTC
TRBD1	TRBV15	TRBJ1-1	.	CATRGQGATEAFF	TGTGCCACCAGGGGCCAGGGGGCCACTGAAGCTTTCTTT
TRBD1	TRBV28	TRBJ1-4	once	CASSPHQTGSREKLFF	TGTGCCAGCAGTCCACACCAGACAGGGTCGAGGGAAAAACTGTTTTTT
TRBD1	TRBV28	TRBJ2-5	.	CASSLGTDGEETQYF	TGTGCCAGCAGTTTAGGGACAGACGGCGAAGAGACCCAGTACTTC
.	TRBV5-4	TRBJ1-6	.	CASSRGGLIGSPLHF	TGTGCCAGCAGCCGGGGAGGCCTAATCGGGTCACCCCTCCACTTT
TRBD2	TRBV28	TRBJ2-5	.	CASGETSGGQKTQYF	TGTGCCAGCGGCGAGACTAGCGGGGGACAAAAGACCCAGTACTTC
.	TRBV5-1	TRBJ2-7	.	CASSPGTLSLGRYGNEQYF	TGCGCCAGCAGCCCCGGGACGTTATCTCTCGGGAGATATGGAAACGAGCAGTACTTC
.	TRBV18	TRBJ2-1	.	CASSYGQQNEQFF	TGTGCCAGCTCCTATGGACAGCAGAATGAGCAGTTCTTC
.	TRBV11-2	TRBJ1-5	.	CASSTGGGWDQPQHF	TGTGCCAGCAGCACCGGGGGGGGCTGGGATCAGCCCCAGCATTTT
.	TRBV7-8	TRBJ2-7	.	CASSFVGRQEGGIYYEQYF	TGTGCCAGCAGCTTTGTGGGGCGTCAGGAGGGCGGAATCTACTACGAGCAGTACTTC
TRBD1	TRBV5-1	TRBJ2-7	.	CASSRPGQSSYEQYF	TGCGCCAGCAGCCGCCCGGGACAGAGCTCCTACGAGCAGTACTTC
.	TRBV7-8	TRBJ1-6	.	CASSLAGLYNSPLHF	TGTGCCAGCAGCTTAGCGGGGCTTTATAATTCACCCCTCCACTTT
.	TRBV6-1	TRBJ1-5	once	CASSDNRRARGNQPQHF	TGTGCCAGCAGTGACAACCGCAGGGCTAGAGGCAATCAGCCCCAGCATTTT